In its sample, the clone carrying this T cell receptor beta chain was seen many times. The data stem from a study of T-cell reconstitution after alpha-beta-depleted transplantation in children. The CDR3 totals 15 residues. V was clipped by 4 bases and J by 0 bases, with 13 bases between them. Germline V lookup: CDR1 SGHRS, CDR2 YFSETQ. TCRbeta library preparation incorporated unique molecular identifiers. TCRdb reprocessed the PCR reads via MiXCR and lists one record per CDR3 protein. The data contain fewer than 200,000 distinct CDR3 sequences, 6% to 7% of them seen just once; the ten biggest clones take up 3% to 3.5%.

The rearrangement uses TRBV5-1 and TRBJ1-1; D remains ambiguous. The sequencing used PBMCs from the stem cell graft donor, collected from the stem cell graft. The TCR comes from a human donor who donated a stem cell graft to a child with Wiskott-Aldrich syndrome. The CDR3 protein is CASSPGESMNTEAFF. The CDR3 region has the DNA TGCGCCAGCAGCCCGGGAGAGTCTATGAACACTGAAGCTTTCTTT.